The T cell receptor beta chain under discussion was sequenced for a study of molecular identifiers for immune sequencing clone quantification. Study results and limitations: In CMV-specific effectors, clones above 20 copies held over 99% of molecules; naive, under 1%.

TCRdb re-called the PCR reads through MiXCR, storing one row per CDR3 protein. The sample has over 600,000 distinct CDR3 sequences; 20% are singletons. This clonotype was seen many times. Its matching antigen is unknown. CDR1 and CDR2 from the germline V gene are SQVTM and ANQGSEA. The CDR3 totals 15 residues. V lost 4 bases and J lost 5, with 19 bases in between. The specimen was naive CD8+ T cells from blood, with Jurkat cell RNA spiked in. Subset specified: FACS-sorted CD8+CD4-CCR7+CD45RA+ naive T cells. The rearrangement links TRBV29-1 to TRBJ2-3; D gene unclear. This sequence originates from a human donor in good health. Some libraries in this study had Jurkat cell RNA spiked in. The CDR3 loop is CSVVGSRAQLDTQYF. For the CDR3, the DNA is TGCAGCGTTGTGGGGTCTAGGGCCCAATTAGATACGCAGTATTTT.